This T cell receptor (beta chain) stems from a study of Ad26.COV2.S vaccination and SARS-CoV-2 variants. Study-wide context: As a participant in COV1001, the donor was in the Ad26.COV2.S trial arm. Intramuscularly, Ad26.COV2.S was given either once or twice, 56 days apart.

Points from the study as a whole: Vaccine recipients surpassed placebo recipients in spike-specific TCR breadth.

Produced via immunoSEQ multiplex PCR; TCRdb's table is partial and in-frame only. The sample yields 300,000 to 400,000 clones, about 86% seen once. This clone is a singleton in its sample. Its antigen is as yet unknown. Treatment reported: 19 received Ad26.COV2.S at low or high dose, single or two shots; about 5 received placebo; per-sample allocation not given. The investigators took samples on day 63 after the first vaccine or placebo injection. Whoever gave the sample was an adult aged 18-55 years in Boston. CDR1 SGHAT and CDR2 FQNNGV come from the germline V gene. V was cut by 0 bases and J by 2 bases, with 8 bases left in between. This CDR3 has 14 amino acids.

V usage is TRBV11-2 and J usage is TRBJ2-7, with a tentative D call TRBD1 (5 bases). The TCR originated in a person aged 18-60 years who received the Ad26.COV2.S COVID-19 vaccine or a placebo. Specimen: peripheral blood, collected in a trial of Ad26.COV2.S vaccine versus placebo. The CDR3 nucleotides read TGTGCCAGCAGCTTAGATGCAGGGACCTACGAGCAGTACTTC. Residues: CASSLDAGTYEQYF.